These T cell receptor beta chains were read from a single sample in a study of cytomegalovirus exposure and HLA in healthy donors. This table comes from immunoSEQ multiplex PCR, and its TCRdb copy is limited to in-frame clones, with some not included. The repertoire consists of around 300,000 clones, with over 85% occurring once and the leading ten covering approximately 2.2%. The specimen was PBMCs. The receptors stem from a young woman in good health and CMV-seronegative. The CDR3 runs from the conserved cysteine through the conserved F or W. A D gene is named only where the DNA matches it firmly. Clone size appears in some rows only: once, few, many, or a class for an expanded clone.

D	V	J	size	CDR3	DNA
TRBD1	TRBV2	TRBJ1-2	few	CASSVRGDYGYTF	TGTGCCAGCAGTGTCAGGGGGGACTATGGCTACACCTTC
TRBD1	TRBV19	TRBJ1-2	-	CASNSWTGENHYGYTF	TGTGCCAGTAATTCATGGACAGGGGAGAATCACTATGGCTACACCTTC
TRBD1	TRBV4-2	TRBJ1-1	-	CASSHGRDRDTEAFF	TGTGCCAGCAGCCACGGTCGGGACAGGGACACTGAAGCTTTCTTT
TRBD2	TRBV2	TRBJ2-1	-	CASSEVKTSVNEQFF	TGTGCCAGCAGTGAAGTAAAGACTAGCGTCAATGAGCAGTTCTTC
TRBD1	TRBV9	TRBJ2-2	-	CASSTSGTQGPTGELFF	TGTGCCAGCAGCACCTCCGGCACACAGGGGCCCACCGGGGAGCTGTTTTTT
-	TRBV7-8	TRBJ1-2	-	CASSSEDIGHYGYTF	TGTGCCAGCAGTTCTGAGGACATCGGGCATTATGGCTACACCTTC
-	TRBV10-1	TRBJ2-3	-	CASSLTLHPTDTQYF	TGCGCCAGCTCCCTGACACTTCACCCCACAGATACGCAGTATTTT
TRBD1	TRBV10-1	TRBJ2-5	-	CASSELTGGETQYF	TGCGCCAGCAGTGAGTTGACAGGGGGAGAGACCCAGTACTTC
-	TRBV2	TRBJ2-7	-	CASSEVIGGPYEQYF	TGTGCCAGCAGTGAGGTCATAGGGGGTCCCTACGAGCAGTACTTC
TRBD1	TRBV13	TRBJ1-1	once	CASSAGTVNTEAFF	TGTGCCAGCAGCGCTGGGACAGTGAACACTGAGGCTTTCTTT